The sequence of this TCR beta chain was determined in a study of blood T cell repertoires in COVID-19. About the research overall: Acute and convalescent COVID-19 specimens originated in the United States, Italy and Spain. Sources were T cells, B-cell-depleted T cells, or PBMCs; the material itself was cDNA or gDNA.

After removal of 4 bases from V and 2 bases from J, the junction contained 0 bases not matched to a gene. Germline lookup yields CDR1 SQVTM and CDR2 ANQGSEA. The CDR3 sequence is 13 residues long. Authors' data handling: Nucleated cell counts were estimated from reference gene primer amplification. Data came from immunoSEQ multiplex PCR; TCRdb stores just in-frame clones and leaves some out. That table furnishes V, J and clone size, whereas the DNA furnished D and trimming. The repertoire holds over 600,000 clones, about 90% seen once, with roughly 0.25% in the top ten. This TCR came from a woman in her late teens or twenties with acute or convalescent COVID-19. The sample was peripheral blood. The chain is built from TRBV29-1 and TRBJ2-1, with 9 bases matching TRBD1. CDR3 nucleotides: TGCAGCGTTGGACAGGGGGCCTACAATGAGCAGTTCTTC. This gives the protein CSVGQGAYNEQFF.